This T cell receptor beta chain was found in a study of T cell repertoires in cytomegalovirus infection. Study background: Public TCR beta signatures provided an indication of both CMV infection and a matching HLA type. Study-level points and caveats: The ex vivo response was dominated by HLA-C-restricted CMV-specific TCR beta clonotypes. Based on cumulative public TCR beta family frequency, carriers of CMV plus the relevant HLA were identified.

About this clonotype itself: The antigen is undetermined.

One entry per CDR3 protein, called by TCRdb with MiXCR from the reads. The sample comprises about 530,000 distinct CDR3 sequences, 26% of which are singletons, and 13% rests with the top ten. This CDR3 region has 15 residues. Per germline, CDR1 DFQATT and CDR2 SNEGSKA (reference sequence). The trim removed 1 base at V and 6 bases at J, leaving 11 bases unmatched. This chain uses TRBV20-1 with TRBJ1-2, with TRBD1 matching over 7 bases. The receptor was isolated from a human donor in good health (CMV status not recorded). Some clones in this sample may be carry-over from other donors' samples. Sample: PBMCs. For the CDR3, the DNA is TGCAGTGCTAGAGTCCCGGACAGGCTTTCCGATGGCTACACCTTC. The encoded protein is CSARVPDRLSDGYTF.